This T cell receptor (beta chain) was observed in a study of blood T cell repertoires in COVID-19. Study-level information: Sample material is recorded as cDNA or gDNA derived from T cells, B-cell-depleted T cells, or PBMCs.

The CDR3 length is 13 residues. Trimming cost V 9 bases and J 12 bases, with 18 bases left between them. Germline-derived CDR1 and CDR2 are MNHEY and SMNVEV (reference sequence). Measured with immunoSEQ multiplex PCR; TCRdb has only the in-frame clones, and not every one. The sample consists of 55,000 to 90,000 clones, 88% of them appearing once. The chain joins TRBV27 to TRBJ1-6, with D hard to call. This clonotype was sampled from a human donor in a cohort sampled during active COVID-19. The sample comprised peripheral blood. CDR3: CASSLGATLPLHF. Written as DNA, the CDR3 is TGTGCCAGTTCCCTGGGCGCAACTTTACCCCTCCACTTT.